This TCR beta chain was obtained from a study of blood T cell repertoires in COVID-19. Original processing notes: It was from reference gene primer amplification that nucleated cell counts were estimated. Data came from immunoSEQ multiplex PCR; TCRdb stores just in-frame clones and leaves some out. That table furnishes V, J and clone size, whereas the DNA furnished D and trimming. The table includes about 270,000 clones, around 90% detected once. Sequencing was done on a sample of peripheral blood. This clonotype was obtained from a man aged 45-60 years with acute or convalescent COVID-19.

CDR3 region: CSVKEGTGSDNSPLHF. CDR3 nucleotide sequence: TGCAGCGTCAAAGAGGGGACAGGGAGCGATAATTCACCCCTCCACTTT. The chain is built from TRBV29-1 and TRBJ1-6; 9 positions match TRBD1. The germline V gene has CDR1 SQVTM and CDR2 ANQGSEA. V lost 6 bases and J lost 5; bases outside the gene matches: 11. The CDR3 runs to 16 residues.